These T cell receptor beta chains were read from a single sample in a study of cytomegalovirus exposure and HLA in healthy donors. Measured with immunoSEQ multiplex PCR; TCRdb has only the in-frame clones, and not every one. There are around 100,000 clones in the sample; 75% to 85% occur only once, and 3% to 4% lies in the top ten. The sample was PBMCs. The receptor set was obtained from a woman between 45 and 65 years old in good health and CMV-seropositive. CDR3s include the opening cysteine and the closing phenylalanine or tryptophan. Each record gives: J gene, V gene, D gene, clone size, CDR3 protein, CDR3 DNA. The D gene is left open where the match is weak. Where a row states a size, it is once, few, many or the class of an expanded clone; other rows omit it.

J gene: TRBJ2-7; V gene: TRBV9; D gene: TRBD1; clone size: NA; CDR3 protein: CASSGQGAGYEQYF; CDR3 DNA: TGTGCCAGCAGCGGACAGGGGGCAGGGTACGAGCAGTACTTC
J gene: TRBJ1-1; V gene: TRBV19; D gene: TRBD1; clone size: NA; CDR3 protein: CAIGTDRGTEAFF; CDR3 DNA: TGTGCCATAGGCACGGACAGGGGCACTGAAGCTTTCTTT
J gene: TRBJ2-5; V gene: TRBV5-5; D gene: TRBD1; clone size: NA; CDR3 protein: CASSWTGRETQYF; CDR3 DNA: TGTGCCAGCAGCTGGACAGGCAGAGAGACCCAGTACTTC
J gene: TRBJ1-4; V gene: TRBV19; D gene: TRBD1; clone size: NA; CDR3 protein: CASRGQANEKLFF; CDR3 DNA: TGTGCCAGCAGGGGGCAGGCTAATGAAAAACTGTTTTTT
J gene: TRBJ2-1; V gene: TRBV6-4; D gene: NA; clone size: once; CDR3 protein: CASSRVGGSHEQFF; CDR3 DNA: TGTGCCAGCAGCCGGGTGGGTGGATCCCATGAGCAGTTCTTC
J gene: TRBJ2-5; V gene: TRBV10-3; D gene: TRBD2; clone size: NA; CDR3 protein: CAISGGTSGGSHF; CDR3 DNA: TGTGCCATCAGTGGCGGTACTAGCGGGGGGTCCCACTTC
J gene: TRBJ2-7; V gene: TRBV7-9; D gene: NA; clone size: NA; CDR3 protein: CASSQGRGIYEQYF; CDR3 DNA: TGTGCCAGCAGCCAAGGACGCGGGATCTACGAGCAGTACTTC
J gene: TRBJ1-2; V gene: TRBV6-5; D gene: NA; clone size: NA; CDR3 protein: CASTSIAGDYGYTF; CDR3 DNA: TGTGCCAGCACCTCTATCGCAGGGGACTATGGCTACACCTTC
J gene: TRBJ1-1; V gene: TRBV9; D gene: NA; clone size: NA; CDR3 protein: CASSAGGARNTEAFF; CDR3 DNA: TGTGCCAGCAGCGCGGGCGGGGCGAGGAACACTGAAGCTTTCTTT
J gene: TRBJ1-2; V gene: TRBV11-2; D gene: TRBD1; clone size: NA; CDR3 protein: CASSHAGGGYGGYTF; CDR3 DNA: TGTGCCAGCAGCCATGCAGGGGGCGGGTATGGTGGCTACACCTTC
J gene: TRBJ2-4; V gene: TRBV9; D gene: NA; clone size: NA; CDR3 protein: CASSVGRDLDIQYF; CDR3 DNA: TGTGCCAGCAGCGTAGGGAGGGACTTAGACATTCAGTACTTC
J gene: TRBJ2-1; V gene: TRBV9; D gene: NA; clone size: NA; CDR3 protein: CASSVGGGRGADEQFF; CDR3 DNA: TGTGCCAGCAGCGTTGGGGGAGGGAGGGGGGCCGATGAGCAGTTCTTC
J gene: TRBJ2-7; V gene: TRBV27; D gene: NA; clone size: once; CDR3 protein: CASQSAGIEQYF; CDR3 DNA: TGTGCCAGCCAAAGCGCAGGGATCGAGCAGTACTTC
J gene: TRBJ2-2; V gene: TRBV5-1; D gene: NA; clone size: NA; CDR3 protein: CASSLKTGSMGELFF; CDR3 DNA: TGCGCCAGCAGCTTAAAAACGGGTAGTATGGGGGAGCTGTTTTTT
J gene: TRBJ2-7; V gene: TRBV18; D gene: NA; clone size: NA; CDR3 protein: CASSPKGWRMYEQYF; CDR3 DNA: TGTGCCAGCTCACCAAAAGGCTGGCGGATGTACGAGCAGTACTTC
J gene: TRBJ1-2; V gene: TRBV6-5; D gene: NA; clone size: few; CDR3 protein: CASSPFRGVGGYTF; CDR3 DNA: TGTGCCAGCAGTCCCTTCCGGGGGGTGGGGGGCTACACCTTC
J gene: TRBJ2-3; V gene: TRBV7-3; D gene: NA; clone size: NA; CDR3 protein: CASRKGQTSTDTQYF; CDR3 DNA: TGTGCCAGCAGGAAGGGGCAGACTAGCACAGATACGCAGTATTTT
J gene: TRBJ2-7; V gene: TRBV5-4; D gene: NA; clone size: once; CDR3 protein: CASSLELARSYEQYF; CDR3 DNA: TGTGCCAGCAGCTTGGAACTAGCCCGCTCCTACGAGCAGTACTTC
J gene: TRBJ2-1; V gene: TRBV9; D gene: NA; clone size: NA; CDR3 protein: CASSVNQGNYNEQFF; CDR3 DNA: TGTGCCAGCAGCGTAAACCAGGGTAACTACAATGAGCAGTTCTTC
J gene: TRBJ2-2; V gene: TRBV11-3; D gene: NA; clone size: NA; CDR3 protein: CASSYRSWRDGTGELFF; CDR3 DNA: TGTGCCAGCAGCTACCGGTCGTGGCGGGATGGCACCGGGGAGCTGTTTTTT
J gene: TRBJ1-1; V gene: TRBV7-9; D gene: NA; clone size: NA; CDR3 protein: CASSPDRKAFF; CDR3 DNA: TGTGCCAGCAGCCCGGACAGAAAAGCTTTCTTT
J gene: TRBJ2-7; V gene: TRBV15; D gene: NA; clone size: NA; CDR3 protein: CATSRRGGTYEQYF; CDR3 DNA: TGTGCCACCAGCCGGAGGGGGGGAACCTACGAGCAGTACTTC
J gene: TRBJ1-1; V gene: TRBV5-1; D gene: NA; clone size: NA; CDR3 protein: CASSLTGPANTEAFF; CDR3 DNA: TGCGCCAGCAGCCTGACAGGACCTGCAAACACTGAAGCTTTCTTT
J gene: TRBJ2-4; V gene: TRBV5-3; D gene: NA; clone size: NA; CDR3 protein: CARSFLGQGRNIQYF; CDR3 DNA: TGTGCCAGAAGCTTCCTGGGGCAGGGAAGAAACATTCAGTACTTC
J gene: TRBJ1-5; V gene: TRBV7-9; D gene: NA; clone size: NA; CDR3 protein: CASSFPNQPQHF; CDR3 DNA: TGTGCCAGCAGCTTCCCAAATCAGCCCCAGCATTTT
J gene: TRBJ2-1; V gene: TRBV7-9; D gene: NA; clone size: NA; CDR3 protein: CASSLGGHVNEQFF; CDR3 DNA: TGTGCCAGCAGCTTAGGAGGCCACGTCAATGAGCAGTTCTTC
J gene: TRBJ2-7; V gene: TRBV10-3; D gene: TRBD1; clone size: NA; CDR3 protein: CAINPGQGSYEQYF; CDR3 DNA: TGTGCCATCAATCCGGGACAGGGCTCCTACGAGCAGTACTTC
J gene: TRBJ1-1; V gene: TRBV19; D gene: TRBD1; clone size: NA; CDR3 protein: CASTHALDRGASEAFF; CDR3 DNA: TGTGCCAGTACCCACGCCCTGGACAGGGGCGCTTCTGAAGCTTTCTTT
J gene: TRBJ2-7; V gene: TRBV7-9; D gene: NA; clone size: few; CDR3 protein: CASSLVTGYEQYF; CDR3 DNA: TGTGCCAGCAGCTTAGTTACAGGGTACGAGCAGTACTTC
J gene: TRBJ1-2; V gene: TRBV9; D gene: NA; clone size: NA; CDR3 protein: CASSVAEKGGYESHGYTF; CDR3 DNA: TGTGCCAGCAGCGTAGCTGAGAAGGGGGGGTATGAGTCTCATGGCTACACCTTC
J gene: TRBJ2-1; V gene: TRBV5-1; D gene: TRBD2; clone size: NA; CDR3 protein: CASSVGRTSGGNEQFF; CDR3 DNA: TGCGCCAGCAGCGTAGGTCGGACTAGCGGCGGGAATGAGCAGTTCTTC
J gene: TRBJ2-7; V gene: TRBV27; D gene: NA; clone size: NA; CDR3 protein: CASSWVPGDEQYF; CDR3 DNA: TGTGCCAGCAGTTGGGTCCCAGGCGACGAGCAGTACTTC
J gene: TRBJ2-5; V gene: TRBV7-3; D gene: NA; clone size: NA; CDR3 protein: CASSLGLQETQYF; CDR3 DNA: TGTGCCAGCAGCTTAGGACTACAAGAGACCCAGTACTTC
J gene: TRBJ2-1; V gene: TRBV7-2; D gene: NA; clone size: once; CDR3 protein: CASSFVGGGHSYNEQFF; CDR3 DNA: TGTGCCAGCAGCTTTGTAGGGGGGGGACACTCCTACAATGAGCAGTTCTTC
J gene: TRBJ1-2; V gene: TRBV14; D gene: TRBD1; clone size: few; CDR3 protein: CASSHLDRDLRYTF; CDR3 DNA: TGTGCCAGCAGCCACTTAGACAGGGATCTACGCTACACCTTC
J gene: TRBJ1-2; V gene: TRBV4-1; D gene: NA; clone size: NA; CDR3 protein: CASSQDVVTFYGYTF; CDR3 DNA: TGCGCCAGCAGCCAAGATGTAGTGACATTCTATGGCTACACCTTC
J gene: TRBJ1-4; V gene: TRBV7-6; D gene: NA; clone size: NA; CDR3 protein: CASSRGHREKLFF; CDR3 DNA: TGTGCCAGCAGCCGGGGACATCGCGAAAAACTGTTTTTT
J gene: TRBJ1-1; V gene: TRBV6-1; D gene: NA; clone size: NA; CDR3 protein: CASTGRDGRAEAFF; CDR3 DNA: TGTGCCAGCACCGGACGGGACGGGAGGGCTGAAGCTTTCTTT
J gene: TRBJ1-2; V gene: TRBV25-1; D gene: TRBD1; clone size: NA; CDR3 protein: CASSWRAGGNYGYTF; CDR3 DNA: TGTGCCAGCTCGTGGAGGGCAGGGGGGAACTATGGCTACACCTTC
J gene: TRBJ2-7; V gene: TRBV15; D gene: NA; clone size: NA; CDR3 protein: CATSKVGGSYEQYF; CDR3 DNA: TGTGCCACCAGCAAGGTCGGGGGCTCCTACGAGCAGTACTTC
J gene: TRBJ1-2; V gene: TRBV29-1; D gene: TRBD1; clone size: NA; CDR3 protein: CSVAGQADYGYTF; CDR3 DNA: TGCAGCGTGGCGGGACAGGCGGACTATGGCTACACCTTC
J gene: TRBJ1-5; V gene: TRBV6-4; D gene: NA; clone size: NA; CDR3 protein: CASRLGRQTNQPQHF; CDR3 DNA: TGTGCCAGCAGACTGGGAAGACAGACCAATCAGCCCCAGCATTTT
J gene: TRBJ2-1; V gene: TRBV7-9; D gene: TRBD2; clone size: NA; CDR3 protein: CASSLPLRLAGNNNEQFF; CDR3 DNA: TGTGCCAGCAGCTTACCCCTTCGACTAGCGGGAAACAACAATGAGCAGTTCTTC
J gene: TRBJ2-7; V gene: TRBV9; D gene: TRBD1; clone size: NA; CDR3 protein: CASSVGDSVHYEQYF; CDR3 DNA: TGTGCCAGCAGCGTAGGGGACAGTGTGCACTACGAGCAGTACTTC